The 22 T cell receptor beta chains below come from one sample, sequenced in a study of blood T cell repertoires in COVID-19. The repertoire was sequenced with immunoSEQ multiplex PCR; TCRdb's copy has only in-frame clones and lacks some. The data contain more than 130,000 clones, approximately 91% of them seen just once; the ten biggest clones take up about 10%. Sequenced: peripheral blood. These receptors all stem from a man aged 50 to 59 with active or convalescent COVID-19.

The chain joins TRBV24-1 to TRBJ2-2; 14 bases agree with TRBD2. The CDR3 spans 18 residues. The germline V gene encodes CDR1 KGHDR and CDR2 SFDVKD. Trimming removed 4 bases from V and 6 bases from J; junction bases left unmatched: 9. The CDR3 region has the DNA TGTGCCACCAGTGACGGGACTAGCGGGAGAATAGTGGCCGGGGAGCTGTTTTTT. Residues: CATSDGTSGRIVAGELFF.

The chain links TRBV5-6 to TRBJ1-3; the match to TRBD1 covers 7 bases. CDR3 size: 13 residues. The germline V gene has CDR1 SGHDT and CDR2 YYEEEE. Trimming cost V 6 bases and J 2 bases; bases outside gene matches: 2. The CDR3 DNA is TGTGCCAGCACTGGGACAGCTGGAAACACCATATATTTT. Amino acids: CASTGTAGNTIYF.

The V call is TRBV7-3, the J call TRBJ1-1; D may be TRBD1 (6 bases). The CDR3 extends over 20 amino acids. CDR1 SGHTA and CDR2 FQGTGA come from the germline V gene. Trimming stripped 2 bases from V and 0 bases from J, with 25 bases between. The chain's CDR3 is CASSLLLIPYRTALNTEAFF. The CDR3 DNA is TGTGCCAGCAGCTTACTCCTAATCCCATATCGGACAGCCTTGAACACTGAAGCTTTCTTT.

The V gene is TRBV19, the J gene TRBJ2-3, with D maybe TRBD2 (6 bases). Trimming removed 4 bases from V and 7 bases from J, with 15 bases in between. The CDR3 contains 14 residues. Germline CDR1 reads LNHDA; CDR2 reads SQIVND (reference sequence). The CDR3 region has the DNA TGTGCCAGTAGTAGGAGGGATCGCAGTTATACGCAGTATTTT. It yields the protein CASSRRDRSYTQYF.

In DNA form, the CDR3 reads TGTGCCAGCAGCTGGGGGACAGTTCTAAATTCACCCCTCCACTTT. Amino acids: CASSWGTVLNSPLHF. The V call is TRBV7-2, the J call TRBJ1-6, with 7 bases identical to TRBD1. Trimming cost V 4 bases and J 7 bases; bases outside gene matches: 7. This CDR3 has 15 amino acids. Germline CDR1 SGHTA, CDR2 FQGNSA.

The chain recombines TRBV1 with TRBJ2-7; TRBD2 is the table's D call and was not checked against the DNA. TRBV1 is classified as a pseudogene. The CDR3 covers 13 residues. The CDR3 sequence is CTSSRVLESEQYF. The CDR3 nucleotides read TGCACCAGCAGCCGGGTTCTAGAATCCGAGCAGTACTTC.

This clone was counted a single time. The chain carries TRBV5-1 and TRBJ2-7; D might be TRBD1 (5 bases). This CDR3 is 16 amino acids long. The germline gives CDR1 SGHRS, CDR2 YFSETQ. Trimming left V 0 bases short and J 2 bases short, with 15 bases between. The CDR3 bases are TGCGCCAGCAGCTTGGAATCCAGGGTGCGTCCCTACGAGCAGTACTTC. Amino acid sequence: CASSLESRVRPYEQYF.

The chain employs TRBV5-1 and TRBJ2-6; TRBD2 agrees at 11 bases. V shed 0 bases and J 0 bases; nucleotides not matched to a gene: 5. The CDR3 loop spans 19 amino acids. Germline V lookup: CDR1 SGHRS, CDR2 YFSETQ. The CDR3 here is CASSLATSGGSSGANVLTF. CDR3 bases: TGCGCCAGCAGCTTGGCTACTAGCGGGGGCTCCTCTGGGGCCAACGTCCTGACTTTC.

The chain joins TRBV6-5 to TRBJ1-1, with no clear D. Trimming stripped 5 bases from V and 0 bases from J, with 10 bases between. CDR1 MNHEY and CDR2 SVGAGI come from the germline V gene. The CDR3 spans 14 residues. The CDR3 DNA is TGTGCCAGCAGTCCCCCGGGGATGAACACTGAAGCTTTCTTT. Encoded protein: CASSPPGMNTEAFF.

A few counts support this clone. The CDR3 loop is CASKGGQGEAGELFF. CDR3 nucleotides: TGCGCCAGCAAGGGGGGACAGGGAGAAGCCGGGGAGCTGTTTTTT. The chain has TRBV5-1 and TRBJ2-2; TRBD1 matches at 9 bases. The CDR3 consists of 15 residues. From germline, CDR1 is SGHRS and CDR2 YFSETQ. Germline trimming cut 6 bases from V and 6 bases from J; bases unmatched to any gene: 9.

The chain employs TRBV5-4 and TRBJ2-1; TRBD2 matches at 12 bases. This CDR3 is built from 15 residues. Trimming removed 6 bases from V and 9 bases from J; junction bases left unmatched: 10. Germline values: CDR1 SGHNT, CDR2 YYREEE (reference sequence). CDR3 amino acids: CASTRPSGRAREQFF. In nucleotides, the CDR3 is TGTGCCAGCACCCGCCCTAGCGGGAGGGCCCGTGAGCAGTTCTTC.

The CDR3 nucleotides are TGTGCCAGCAGCCACAACACAGATACGCAGTATTTT. Residues: CASSHNTDTQYF. V is TRBV7-9 and J is TRBJ2-3, with D unclear. This CDR3 comprises 12 residues. Trimming left V 5 bases short and J 2 bases short, with 5 bases between. Germline CDR1 SEHNR, CDR2 FQNEAQ (reference sequence).

This chain joins TRBV28 and TRBJ2-7; TRBD2 aligns across 8 bases. The CDR3 sequence is 15 residues long. Germline values: CDR1 MDHEN, CDR2 SYDVKM. V trimming: 6 bases; J trimming: 7 bases; junction bases outside the gene matches: 14. Written as DNA, the CDR3 is TGTGCCAGCAGCCCTTCGAGCGGGGGTGCCTGGGAGCAGTACTTC. This gives the protein CASSPSSGGAWEQYF.

V is TRBV6-5 and J is TRBJ1-6, with 8 bases fitting TRBD1. The V gene's germline CDR1 is MNHEY and CDR2 SVGAGI. V shed 2 bases, J shed 7 bases, and the junction held 1 base outside the gene matches. This CDR3 has 14 residues. Here the CDR3 reads CASSYRDRNSPLHF. CDR3 nucleotide sequence: TGTGCCAGCAGTTACCGGGACAGGAATTCACCCCTCCACTTT.

The chain recombines TRBV6-4 with TRBJ2-1; D is perhaps TRBD2 (6 bases). With 9 bases removed from V and 2 bases from J, the gap between germline ends came to 17 bases. Germline CDR1 is MRHNA and CDR2 is SNTAGT. The CDR3 spans 15 residues. The CDR3 reads CASGRSGGTYNEQFF. As DNA, the CDR3 is TGTGCCAGTGGTCGGAGCGGAGGGACCTACAATGAGCAGTTCTTC.

The chain has TRBV30 and TRBJ2-7; perhaps TRBD2 as D (5 bases). The CDR3 has 13 amino acids. V was clipped by 0 bases and J by 7 bases, with 13 bases between them. The V gene's germline CDR1 is GTSNPN and CDR2 SVGIG (reference sequence). CDR3 protein: CAWSVWTGGEQYF. The CDR3 coding sequence is TGTGCCTGGAGTGTCTGGACTGGCGGTGAGCAGTACTTC.

The chain uses TRBV30 and TRBJ2-7, with 9 positions matching TRBD2. The CDR3 contains 14 residues. With V trimmed by 2 bases and J by 7 bases, 9 bases remained unmatched. The V gene's germline CDR1 is GTSNPN and CDR2 SVGIG (reference sequence). CDR3 DNA: TGTGCCTGGAGTTCTGGACTAGCGACGAAAGAGCAGTACTTC. Translating gives CAWSSGLATKEQYF.

The chain is built from TRBV4-3 and TRBJ2-5; possible D gene TRBD2, 6 bases. Between the trimmed V and J ends, which lost 1 base and 0 bases, there was a span of 9 bases. This CDR3 spans 15 amino acids. Germline CDR1 is LGHNA and CDR2 is YSLEER. In DNA, the CDR3 is TGCGCCAGCAGCCAAGTGGCGGGGAACCAAGAGACCCAGTACTTC. As protein: CASSQVAGNQETQYF.

The chain carries TRBV5-1 and TRBJ2-4; TRBD1 might be the D (6 bases). Germline V gene lookup returns CDR1 SGHRS and CDR2 YFSETQ. The CDR3 extends over 15 amino acids. Trimming cost V 4 bases and J 3 bases, with 14 bases left between them. In DNA, the CDR3 is TGCGCCAGCAGCGTACAGGGACAAGGCAAAAACATTCAGTACTTC. Translated: CASSVQGQGKNIQYF.

CDR3: CASSLGWLAVYEQYF. For the CDR3, the DNA is TGTGCCAGCAGCCTCGGGTGGCTAGCGGTATACGAGCAGTACTTC. The chain employs TRBV6-5 and TRBJ2-7, with TRBD2 matching 7 bases. With 6 bases clipped from V and 4 bases from J, the junction kept 12 bases outside the gene matches. Germline V gene data show CDR1 as MNHEY and CDR2 as SVGAGI. The CDR3 has 15 residues.

V is TRBV2 and J is TRBJ2-1; 10 nucleotides agree with TRBD1. This CDR3 has 15 amino acids. The germline CDR1 and CDR2 sequences are SNHLY and FYNNEI. Trimming took 5 bases from V and 3 from J; bases not matched to a gene: 4. The CDR3 is CASSRDRGLYNEQFF. DNA of the CDR3: TGTGCCAGCAGTAGAGACAGGGGGCTCTACAATGAGCAGTTCTTC.

V and J are TRBV3-1 (or the pseudogene TRBV3-2) and TRBJ1-5; D remains unclear. The CDR3 extends over 14 amino acids. Germline-derived CDR1 and CDR2 are LGHDT and YNNKEL (reference sequence). V was cut by 1 base and J by 0 bases, with 4 bases left in between. CDR3 residues: CASSQAGSNQPQHF. The CDR3 nucleotides are TGTGCCAGCAGCCAAGCCGGTAGCAATCAGCCCCAGCATTTT.